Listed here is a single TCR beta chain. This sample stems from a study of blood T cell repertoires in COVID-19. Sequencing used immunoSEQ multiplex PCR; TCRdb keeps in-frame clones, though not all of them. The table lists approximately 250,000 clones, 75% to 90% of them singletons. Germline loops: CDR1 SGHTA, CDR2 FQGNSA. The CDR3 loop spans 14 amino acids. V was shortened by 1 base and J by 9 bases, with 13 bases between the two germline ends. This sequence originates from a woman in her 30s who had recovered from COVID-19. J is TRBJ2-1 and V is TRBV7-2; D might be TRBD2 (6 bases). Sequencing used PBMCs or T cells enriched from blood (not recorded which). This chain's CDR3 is CASSLDVGGVEQFF. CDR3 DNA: TGTGCCAGCAGCTTAGATGTGGGGGGAGTTGAGCAGTTCTTC.